What follows are 22 T cell receptor beta chains derived from one specimen sequenced in a study of long-term antiretroviral therapy in people with HIV. Samples were assayed with immunoSEQ v3.0 at survey level. Profiling relied on immunoSEQ multiplex PCR, and the TCRdb table lists in-frame clones only, not all of them. The sample includes 20,000 to 30,000 clones, about 79% of them seen just once. Sequenced material: unsorted PBMCs, taken 0.7 years before starting antiretroviral therapy. The receptors stem from a man younger than 45 with HIV.

Here the CDR3 DNA reads TGTGCCAGTAGTAACCGGGACAGGGATACGTTTCAGCCCCAGCATTTT. It is translated as CASSNRDRDTFQPQHF. The chain couples TRBV19 to TRBJ1-5, with 9 bases identical to TRBD1. The length of the CDR3 is 16 residues. Trimming took 4 bases from V and 6 from J; bases not matched to a gene: 10. The germline V gene encodes CDR1 LNHDA and CDR2 SQIVND (reference sequence).

V is TRBV11-2 and J is TRBJ1-1; no clear D gene. Germline CDR1 and CDR2: SGHAT and FQNNGV. The CDR3 totals 13 residues. The V end was cut by 8 bases, the J end by 0 bases, with 10 bases between. The CDR3 nucleotides read TGTGCCAGCCTTGGGTTCATGAACACTGAAGCTTTCTTT. Protein sequence: CASLGFMNTEAFF.

The rearrangement joins TRBV30 to TRBJ2-7, with D maybe TRBD2 (5 bases). The germline V gene encodes CDR1 GTSNPN and CDR2 SVGIG (reference sequence). The CDR3 loop spans 13 amino acids. V lost 4 bases to trimming and J lost 5 bases, with 15 bases between them. The CDR3, as DNA: TGTGCCTGGACATATTCGGGGTACCACGAGCAGTACTTC. Encoded protein: CAWTYSGYHEQYF.

The chain has TRBV25-1 and TRBJ2-3; perhaps TRBD2 as D (6 bases). The CDR3 is 13 amino acids. Germline CDR1 and CDR2: MGHDK and SYGVNS. With 6 bases removed from V and 4 bases from J, the gap between germline ends came to 11 bases. The CDR3 loop is CASRGGLADTQYF. CDR3 DNA sequence: TGTGCCAGCAGGGGGGGACTTGCAGATACGCAGTATTTT.

In this sample, this clone turned up a few times. This rearrangement joins TRBV27 to TRBJ1-2, with D possibly being TRBD1 (6 bases). The V gene's germline CDR1 is MNHEY and CDR2 SMNVEV (reference sequence). The CDR3 spans 13 residues. V was pared by 3 bases and J by 5 bases, with 10 bases between. The CDR3 sequence is CASSFGGRYGYTF. The CDR3 bases are TGTGCCAGCAGTTTCGGGGGGCGGTATGGCTACACCTTC.

This clone was observed a handful of times. The V gene is TRBV10-1, the J gene TRBJ1-1; 7 bases fit TRBD1. In germline, CDR1 is WNHNN, CDR2 SYGVQD (reference sequence). Germline trimming cut 9 bases from V and 0 bases from J; bases unmatched to any gene: 4. The CDR3 loop spans 13 amino acids. The CDR3 nucleotides are TGCGCCAGTCAGGGACAGTTGAACACTGAAGCTTTCTTT. Its translation is CASQGQLNTEAFF.

The chain has TRBV27 and TRBJ2-3; 8 bases are a match to TRBD2. Trimming cost V 4 bases and J 4 bases; bases outside gene matches: 10. The length of the CDR3 is 16 residues. Germline V CDR1 and CDR2: MNHEY, SMNVEV (reference sequence). The chain's CDR3 is CASSSVHTSGPDTQYF. The CDR3 DNA reads as TGTGCCAGCAGTTCAGTACACACTAGCGGCCCAGATACGCAGTATTTT.

The chain uses TRBV13 and TRBJ2-7; D gene uncertain. V lost 5 bases and J lost 5, with 7 bases in between. The germline CDR1 and CDR2 sequences are PRHDT and FYEKMQ (reference sequence). The CDR3 covers 11 residues. The CDR3 DNA is TGTGCCAGCAGCACGGGTAACGAGCAGTACTTC. It codes for CASSTGNEQYF.

The chain recombines TRBV6-5 with TRBJ1-4; TRBD1 agrees at 7 bases. CDR3 length: 15 residues. The germline CDR1 and CDR2 sequences are MNHEY and SVGAGI. V shed 0 bases and J 8 bases; nucleotides not matched to a gene: 6. CDR3 region: CASSYSPGGNEKLFF. The CDR3 DNA is TGTGCCAGCAGTTACTCTCCAGGGGGGAACGAAAAACTGTTTTTT.

The chain is built from TRBV6-5 and TRBJ1-3; D gene unclear. The germline V and J ends were trimmed by 2 bases and 0 bases, with 8 bases remaining between them. From germline, CDR1 is MNHEY and CDR2 SVGAGI. The CDR3 runs to 15 residues. In nucleotides, the CDR3 is TGTGCCAGCAGTTACAGGGCGAGCTCTGGAAACACCATATATTTT. This translates into CASSYRASSGNTIYF.

J is TRBJ1-1 and V is TRBV10-2; D gene unclear. The germline CDR1 and CDR2 sequences are WSHSY and SAAADI. V lost 4 bases, J lost 6 bases, and 12 bases lay in between. The CDR3 is 13 residues long. The CDR3 loop is CASSAGPVPEAFF. The CDR3 DNA follows: TGCGCCAGCAGTGCAGGCCCTGTCCCTGAAGCTTTCTTT.

The CDR3 is CATSTRDLPGNTIYF. The CDR3 coding sequence is TGTGCCACCAGCACGCGGGACCTCCCTGGAAACACCATATATTTT. This chain connects TRBV15 to TRBJ1-3, with D possibly matching TRBD1 (5 bases). Germline CDR1 and CDR2: LNHNV and YYDKDF (reference sequence). The V end was cut by 4 bases, the J end by 2 bases, with 12 bases between. The CDR3 consists of 15 residues. Supplemented by reference TRBV15 and TRBJ1-3, the full variable domain reads DAMVIQNPRYQVTQFGKPVTLSCSQTLNHNVMYWYQQKSSQAPKLLFHYYDKDFNNEADTPDNFQSRRPNTSFCFLDIRSPGLGDTAMYLCATSTRDLPGNTIYFGEGSWLTVV.

The rearrangement links TRBV28 to TRBJ1-2; D is unresolved. This CDR3 contains 11 residues. Germline values: CDR1 MDHEN, CDR2 SYDVKM. Trimming stripped 4 bases from V and 8 bases from J, with 8 bases between. The CDR3 here is CASSSPRGYTF. The CDR3 DNA is TGTGCCAGCAGTTCCCCTAGGGGCTACACCTTC.

The V and J genes are TRBV27 and TRBJ2-5; the match to TRBD1 covers 7 bases. The CDR3 covers 13 residues. The germline V gene encodes CDR1 MNHEY and CDR2 SMNVEV (reference sequence). Trimming took 6 bases from V and 5 from J; bases not matched to a gene: 6. The CDR3 reads CASSRQGRETQYF. For the CDR3, the DNA is TGTGCCAGCAGCCGACAGGGAAGGGAGACCCAGTACTTC.

The CDR3 sequence: CAWSVAQGGTQYF. The DNA for the CDR3 is TGTGCCTGGAGTGTAGCCCAAGGGGGTACGCAGTATTTT. The chain employs TRBV30 and TRBJ2-3; D is possibly TRBD1 (6 bases). Between the trimmed V and J ends, which lost 0 bases and 8 bases, there was a span of 12 bases. This CDR3 region has 13 residues. The V gene's germline CDR1 is GTSNPN and CDR2 SVGIG (reference sequence). The entire variable domain, with the rest obtained from reference TRBV30 and TRBJ2-3, is as follows: SQTIHQWPATLVQPVGSPLSLECTVEGTSNPNLYWYRQAAGRGLQLLFYSVGIGQISSEVPQNLSASRPQDRQFILSSKKLLLSDSGFYLCAWSVAQGGTQYFGPGTRLTVL.

The rearrangement uses TRBV7-8 and TRBJ2-7; 8 bases line up with TRBD1. Germline trimming cut 1 base from V and 7 bases from J; bases unmatched to any gene: 9. Germline CDR1 reads SGHVS; CDR2 reads FQNEAQ. The CDR3 has 15 residues. The CDR3 DNA is TGTGCCAGCAGCTTAGTTAGGCAGGGGGCCGGGGAGCAGTACTTC. Residues: CASSLVRQGAGEQYF.

This chain uses TRBV30 with TRBJ1-4, with D uncertain. Per the germline V gene, CDR1 is GTSNPN and CDR2 is SVGIG (reference sequence). Trimming removed 2 bases from V and 8 bases from J, with 12 bases in between. CDR3 size: 13 residues. The CDR3 DNA follows: TGTGCCTGGAGTACGGTAGCGGGAGAAAAACTGTTTTTT. Protein product: CAWSTVAGEKLFF.

The rearrangement uses TRBV5-8 and TRBJ1-4, with D possibly TRBD1 on 5 matching bases. Trimming took off 0 bases at V and 6 bases at J, with 9 bases between the two ends. The CDR3 sequence is 14 residues long. CDR1 SGHTS and CDR2 YDEGEE come from the germline V gene. CDR3 DNA: TGTGCCAGCAGCTTGGTGCAGGGAGATGAAAAACTGTTTTTT. It encodes CASSLVQGDEKLFF.

This clone was picked up a small number of times. The germline gene is not matched at one end of the junction; a read error may be the cause. The chain uses TRBV5-4 and TRBJ1-2, with 9 nucleotides matching TRBD1. CDR1 and CDR2 (germline): SGHNT, YYREEE (reference sequence). This CDR3 contains 13 residues. For the CDR3, the DNA is TGTGCCAGCACCTTGGGACAGGGCTATGGCTACACCTTC. Translation gives CASTLGQGYGYTF.

The genes are TRBV6-1 and TRBJ1-6; D unclear. V dropped 3 bases and J dropped 6 bases, with 6 bases sitting between them. The CDR3 spans 13 residues. Germline CDR1 is MNHNS and CDR2 is SASEGT. CDR3 nucleotides: TGTGCCAGCAGTGACGGAACTAATTCACCCCTCCACTTT. Its translation is CASSDGTNSPLHF.

This clone was detected once. V usage is TRBV5-1 and J usage is TRBJ1-2; 11 bases fit TRBD1. The germline V gene has CDR1 SGHRS and CDR2 YFSETQ. The J segment lost 3 bases and the V segment lost 0 bases, leaving 4 bases of the junction unmatched. This CDR3 has 16 amino acids. The CDR3 loop reads CASSLGDRGMDYGYTF. The CDR3 DNA follows: TGCGCCAGCAGCTTGGGGGACAGGGGGATGGACTATGGCTACACCTTC.

The chain combines TRBV28 with TRBJ1-6, with 11 bases identical to TRBD1. Germline assignment: CDR1 MDHEN and CDR2 SYDVKM. The CDR3 totals 15 residues. V gave up 5 bases and J gave up 10 bases; unmatched junction bases: 7. The DNA for the CDR3 is TGTGCCAGCAGTCCCGGGACAGGGGGAGGGTCACCCCTCCACTTT. Residues: CASSPGTGGGSPLHF.